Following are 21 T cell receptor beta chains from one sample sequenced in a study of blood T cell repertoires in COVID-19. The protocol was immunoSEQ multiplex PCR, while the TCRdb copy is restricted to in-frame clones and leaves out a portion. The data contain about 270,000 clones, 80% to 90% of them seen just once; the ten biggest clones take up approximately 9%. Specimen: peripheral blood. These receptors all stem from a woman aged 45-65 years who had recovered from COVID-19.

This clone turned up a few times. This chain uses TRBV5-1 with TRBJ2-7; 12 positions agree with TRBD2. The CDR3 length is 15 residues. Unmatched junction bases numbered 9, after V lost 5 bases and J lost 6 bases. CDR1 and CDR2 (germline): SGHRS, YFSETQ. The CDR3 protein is CASSPILAGGPEQYF. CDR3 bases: TGCGCCAGCAGTCCCATCCTAGCGGGAGGGCCCGAGCAGTACTTC.

As DNA, the CDR3 is TGTGCCAGCAGCTTAGAAGACAGGGTAGGCTACACCTTC. Protein sequence: CASSLEDRVGYTF. V is TRBV7-2 and J is TRBJ1-2; 7 nucleotides line up with TRBD1. V was clipped by 1 base and J by 8 bases; unmatched bases: 4. The CDR3 length is 13 residues. Germline V gives CDR1 SGHTA, CDR2 FQGNSA.

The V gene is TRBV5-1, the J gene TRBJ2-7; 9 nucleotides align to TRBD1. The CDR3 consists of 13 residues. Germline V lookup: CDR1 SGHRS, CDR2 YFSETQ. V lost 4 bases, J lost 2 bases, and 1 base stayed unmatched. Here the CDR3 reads CASSRDRAYEQYF. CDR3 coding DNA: TGCGCCAGCAGCCGGGACAGGGCCTACGAGCAGTACTTC.

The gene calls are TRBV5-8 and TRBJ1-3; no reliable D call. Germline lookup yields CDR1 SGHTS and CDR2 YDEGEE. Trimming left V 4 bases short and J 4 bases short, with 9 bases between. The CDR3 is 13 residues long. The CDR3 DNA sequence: TGTGCCAGCAGCCGAGGGAAAGGAAACACCATATATTTT. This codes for CASSRGKGNTIYF.

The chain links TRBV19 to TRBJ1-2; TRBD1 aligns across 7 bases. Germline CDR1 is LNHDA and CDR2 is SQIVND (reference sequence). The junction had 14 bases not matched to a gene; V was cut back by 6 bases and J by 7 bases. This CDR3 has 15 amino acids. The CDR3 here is CASSIRGASTGGYTF. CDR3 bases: TGTGCCAGTAGCATCAGGGGGGCGTCAACAGGTGGCTACACCTTC.

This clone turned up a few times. The CDR3 loop is CASTPGTSTYEQYF. The CDR3 coding sequence is TGTGCCAGCACCCCCGGGACTAGCACCTACGAGCAGTACTTC. The chain couples TRBV28 to TRBJ2-7; TRBD2 agrees at 9 bases. This CDR3 comprises 14 residues. Germline loops: CDR1 MDHEN, CDR2 SYDVKM. J lost 2 bases, V lost 7 bases, and 6 bases had no gene match.

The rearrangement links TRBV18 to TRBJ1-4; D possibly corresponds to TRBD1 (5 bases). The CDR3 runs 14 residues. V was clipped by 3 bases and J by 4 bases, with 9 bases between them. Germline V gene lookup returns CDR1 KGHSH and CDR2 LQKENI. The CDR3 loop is CASSPTDINEKLFF. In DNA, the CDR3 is TGTGCCAGCTCACCTACGGACATTAATGAAAAACTGTTTTTT.

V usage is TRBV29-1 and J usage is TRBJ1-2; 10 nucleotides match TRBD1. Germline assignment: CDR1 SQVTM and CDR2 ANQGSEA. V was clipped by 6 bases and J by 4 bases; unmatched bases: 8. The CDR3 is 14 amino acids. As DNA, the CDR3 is TGCAGCGTAGATCCCGGGACAGGGGTCTATGGCTACACCTTC. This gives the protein CSVDPGTGVYGYTF.

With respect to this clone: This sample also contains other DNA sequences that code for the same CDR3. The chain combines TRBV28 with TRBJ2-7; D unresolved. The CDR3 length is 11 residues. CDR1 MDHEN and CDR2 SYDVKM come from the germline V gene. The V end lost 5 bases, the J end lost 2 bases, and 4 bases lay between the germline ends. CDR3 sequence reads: CASSSTYEQYF. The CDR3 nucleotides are TGTGCCAGCAGTAGCACCTACGAGCAGTACTTC.

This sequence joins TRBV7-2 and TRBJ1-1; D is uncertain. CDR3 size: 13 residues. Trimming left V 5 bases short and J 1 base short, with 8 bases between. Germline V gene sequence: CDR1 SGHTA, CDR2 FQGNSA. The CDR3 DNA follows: TGTGCCAGCAGCATCTACAGGAACACTGAAGCTTTCTTT. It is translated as CASSIYRNTEAFF.

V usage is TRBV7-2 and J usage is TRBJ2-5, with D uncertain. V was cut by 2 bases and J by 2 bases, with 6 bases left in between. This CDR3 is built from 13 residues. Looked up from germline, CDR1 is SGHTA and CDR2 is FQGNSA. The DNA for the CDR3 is TGTGCCAGCAGCTTACTTATTCAAGAGACCCAGTACTTC. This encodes CASSLLIQETQYF.

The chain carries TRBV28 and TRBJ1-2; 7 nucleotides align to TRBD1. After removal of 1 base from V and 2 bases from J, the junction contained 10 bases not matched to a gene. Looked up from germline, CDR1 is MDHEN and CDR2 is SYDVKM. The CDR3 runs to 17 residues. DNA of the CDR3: TGTGCCAGCAGTTTATTGGGGGAAGGGACAGACAACTATGGCTACACCTTC. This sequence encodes CASSLLGEGTDNYGYTF.

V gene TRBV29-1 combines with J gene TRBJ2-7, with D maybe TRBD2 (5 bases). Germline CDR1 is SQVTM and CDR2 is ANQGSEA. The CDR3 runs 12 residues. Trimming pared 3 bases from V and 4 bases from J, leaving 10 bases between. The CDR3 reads CSVERANYEQYF. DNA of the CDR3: TGCAGCGTTGAGAGGGCTAATTACGAGCAGTACTTC.

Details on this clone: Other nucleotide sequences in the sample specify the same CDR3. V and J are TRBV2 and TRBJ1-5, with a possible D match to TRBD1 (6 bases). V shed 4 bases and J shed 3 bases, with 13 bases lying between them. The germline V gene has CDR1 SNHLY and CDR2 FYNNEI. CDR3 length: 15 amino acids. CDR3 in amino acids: CASSATGGANQPQHF. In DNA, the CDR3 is TGTGCCAGCAGTGCGACAGGTGGGGCCAATCAGCCCCAGCATTTT. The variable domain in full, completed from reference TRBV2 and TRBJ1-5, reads EPEVTQTPSHQVTQMGQEVILRCVPISNHLYFYWYRQILGQKVEFLVSFYNNEISEKSEIFDDQFSVERPDGSNFTLKIRSTKLEDSAMYFCASSATGGANQPQHFGDGTRLSIL.

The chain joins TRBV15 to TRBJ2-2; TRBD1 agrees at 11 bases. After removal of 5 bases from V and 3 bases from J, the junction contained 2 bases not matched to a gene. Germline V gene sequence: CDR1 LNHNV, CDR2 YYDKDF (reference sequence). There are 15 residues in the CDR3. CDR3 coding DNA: TGTGCCACCAGCCCGGGACAGGGGGACACCGGGGAGCTGTTTTTT. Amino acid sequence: CATSPGQGDTGELFF.

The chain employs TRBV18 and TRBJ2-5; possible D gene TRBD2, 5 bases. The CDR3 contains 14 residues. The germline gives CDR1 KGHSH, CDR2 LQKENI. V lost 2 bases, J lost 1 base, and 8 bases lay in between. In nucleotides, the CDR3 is TGTGCCAGCTCACCAGCCGGGATCCAAGAGACCCAGTACTTC. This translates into CASSPAGIQETQYF.

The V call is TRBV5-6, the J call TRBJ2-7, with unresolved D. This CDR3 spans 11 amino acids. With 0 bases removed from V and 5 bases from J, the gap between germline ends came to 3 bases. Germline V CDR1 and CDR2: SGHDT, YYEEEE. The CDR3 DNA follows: TGTGCCAGCAGCTTGGGGCACGAGCAGTACTTC. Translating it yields CASSLGHEQYF.

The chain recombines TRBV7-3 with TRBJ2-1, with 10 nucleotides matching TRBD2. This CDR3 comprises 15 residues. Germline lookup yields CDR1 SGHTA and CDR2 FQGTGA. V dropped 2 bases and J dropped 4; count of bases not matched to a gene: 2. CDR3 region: CASSLGLAVYNEQFF. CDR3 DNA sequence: TGTGCCAGCAGCTTAGGACTAGCGGTTTACAATGAGCAGTTCTTC.

CDR3 sequence: CSVEDPTGATYNEQFF. CDR3 nucleotide sequence: TGCAGCGTTGAAGATCCGACCGGAGCGACCTACAATGAGCAGTTCTTC. This chain joins TRBV29-1 and TRBJ2-1; D gene ambiguous. The CDR3 loop spans 16 amino acids. Germline lookup yields CDR1 SQVTM and CDR2 ANQGSEA. V lost 0 bases to trimming and J lost 2 bases, with 14 bases between them.

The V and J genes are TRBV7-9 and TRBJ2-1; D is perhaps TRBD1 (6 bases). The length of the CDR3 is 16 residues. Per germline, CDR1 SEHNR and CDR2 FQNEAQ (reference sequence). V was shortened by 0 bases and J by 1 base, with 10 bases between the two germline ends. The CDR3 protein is CASSLAGHPSYNEQFF. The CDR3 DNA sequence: TGTGCCAGCAGCTTAGCGGGACACCCGTCCTACAATGAGCAGTTCTTC.

The CDR3 DNA reads TGCGCCAGCAAAAGGGGGACAGGGTCGAGCAATGAGCAGTTCTTC. The encoded protein is CASKRGTGSSNEQFF. V usage is TRBV4-3 and J usage is TRBJ2-1, with 9 bases fitting TRBD1. This CDR3 contains 15 residues. Germline lookup yields CDR1 LGHNA and CDR2 YSLEER. The V gene end was trimmed by 7 bases and the J gene end by 6 bases; junction bases not matched to a gene: 10.